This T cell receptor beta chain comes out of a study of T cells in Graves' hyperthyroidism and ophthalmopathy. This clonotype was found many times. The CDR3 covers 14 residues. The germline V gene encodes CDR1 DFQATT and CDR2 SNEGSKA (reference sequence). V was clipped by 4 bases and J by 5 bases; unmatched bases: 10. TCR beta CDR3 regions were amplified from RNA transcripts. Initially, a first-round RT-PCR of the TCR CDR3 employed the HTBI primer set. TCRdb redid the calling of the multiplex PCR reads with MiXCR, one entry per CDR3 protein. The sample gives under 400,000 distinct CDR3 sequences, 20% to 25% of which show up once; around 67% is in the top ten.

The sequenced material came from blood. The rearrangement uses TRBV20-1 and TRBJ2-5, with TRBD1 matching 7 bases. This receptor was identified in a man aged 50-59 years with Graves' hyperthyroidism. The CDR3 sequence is CSAKSPGQRETQYF. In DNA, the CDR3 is TGCAGTGCTAAAAGTCCGGGACAGCGGGAGACCCAGTACTTC.